The present TCR beta chain was sequenced within a study of blood T cell repertoires in COVID-19. Study-level information: Acute and convalescent COVID-19 samples came from the United States, Italy and Spain.

Everyone who took part was about 18 to 90 years old, and they came from some 23 US areas. Two negative PCRs, clearance, or symptom resolution were required of recovered Cohort 3 donors. Authors' analysis steps: Nucleated cell number was recorded as an estimate derived from reference gene primer amplification. Using immunoSEQ multiplex PCR, the repertoire was profiled, and TCRdb retains in-frame clones only, with some absent. That table is the source of V, J and clone size, and D and trimming were worked out from the DNA. The table shows more than 40,000 clones, with approximately 86% occurring only once. Germline CDR1 is MNHEY and CDR2 is SVGEGT. The CDR3 consists of 14 residues. The trim removed 6 bases at V and 6 bases at J, leaving 7 bases unmatched.

The chain uses TRBV6-2 or TRBV6-3 and TRBJ2-1; 8 bases are a match to TRBD2. The source of this sequence is a woman aged 50 to 60 who had recovered from COVID-19. Sequenced sample: PBMCs or T cells enriched from blood (not recorded which). The CDR3, as DNA: TGTGCCAGCAGACCTCCGAGCGGGAGCAATGAGCAGTTCTTC. The encoded protein is CASRPPSGSNEQFF.